The clone carrying this T cell receptor beta chain was seen a handful of times. No antigen is known for it. V dropped 6 bases and J dropped 11 bases, with 17 bases sitting between them. The CDR3 loop spans 13 amino acids. TCR cDNA, made by 5'RACE template switching, carried an added universal primer site and UMIs. TCRdb called the 5' RACE reads again in MiXCR, with one record for every CDR3 protein. This table has some 400,000 distinct CDR3 sequences, 6% to 8% appearing once. This specimen belongs to a study of T cells after yellow fever vaccination. Notes on the study in general: Abundant clonotypes from the bulk population could contaminate FACS-sorted repertoires.

This TCR was recovered from a man aged 25 to 40 who received the YFV17D yellow fever vaccine. The sequences come from PBMCs, collected 5 days after the yellow fever booster vaccination. The chain uses TRBV12-3 or TRBV12-4 and TRBJ1-5; possible D gene TRBD1, 5 bases. The CDR3 loop is CASSPTGNRAQHF. The CDR3 nucleotides are TGTGCCAGCAGCCCAACAGGAAATCGGGCCCAGCATTTT.